These 31 T cell receptor beta chains were all obtained from the same sample, sequenced in a study of blood T cell repertoires in COVID-19. Sequencing was performed with immunoSEQ multiplex PCR; in TCRdb, only in-frame clones are kept and a portion is missing. The sample shows 140,000 to 150,000 clones, about 87% of them seen only once. Sequencing was carried out using peripheral blood. The receptors come from a woman between 45 and 65 years old with acute or convalescent COVID-19.

The chain uses TRBV9 and TRBJ1-1; possible D gene TRBD1, 5 bases. The CDR3 spans 14 residues. V dropped 2 bases and J dropped 4 bases, with 12 bases sitting between them. Germline CDR1 is SGDLS and CDR2 is YYNGEE. The CDR3 DNA follows: TGTGCCAGCAGCGTTCAGGGATATAGCACTGAAGCTTTCTTT. It is translated as CASSVQGYSTEAFF.

V gene TRBV7-7 combines with J gene TRBJ2-7; 8 nucleotides line up with TRBD1. Trimming removed 5 bases from V and 1 base from J; junction bases left unmatched: 7. The germline gives CDR1 SSHAT, CDR2 FNYEAQ (reference sequence). The CDR3 sequence is 15 residues long. The CDR3 here is CASSLRTGRSYEQYF. CDR3 DNA sequence: TGTGCCAGCAGCCTTCGGACAGGGAGGTCCTACGAGCAGTACTTC. Full variable domain (outside the CDR3, taken from reference TRBV7-7 and TRBJ2-7): GAGVSQSPRYKVTKRGQDVTLRCDPISSHATLYWYQQALGQGPEFLTYFNYEAQPDKSGLPSDRFSAERPEGSISTLTIQRTEQRDSAMYRCASSLRTGRSYEQYFGPGTRLTVT.

This clone was detected only once. The gene calls are TRBV30 and TRBJ2-1; D possibly corresponds to TRBD1 (5 bases). This CDR3 contains 13 residues. V gave up 5 bases and J gave up 4 bases, with 12 bases separating them. From germline, CDR1 is GTSNPN and CDR2 SVGIG (reference sequence). As DNA, the CDR3 is TGTGCCTGGGGTGCCAGACAGTACAATGAGCAGTTCTTC. Its protein product is CAWGARQYNEQFF.

The chain carries TRBV7-9 and TRBJ1-1; D not certain. The CDR3 covers 12 residues. V shed 1 base and J shed 7 bases, with 7 bases lying between them. The germline V gene has CDR1 SEHNR and CDR2 FQNEAQ (reference sequence). CDR3 bases: TGTGCCAGCAGCTTAGTGGCGGGTGAAGCTTTCTTT. Translated: CASSLVAGEAFF.

In this sample, this clone turned up once. This rearrangement joins TRBV6-1 to TRBJ2-7; 9 positions agree with TRBD1. Per germline, CDR1 MNHNS and CDR2 SASEGT. The J segment lost 2 bases and the V segment lost 2 bases, leaving 4 bases of the junction unmatched. The CDR3 extends over 15 amino acids. CDR3 DNA: TGTGCCAGCAGTGAAACCTGGGACAGGGCCTACGAGCAGTACTTC. Translated: CASSETWDRAYEQYF.

The chain joins TRBV5-1 to TRBJ2-3; 13 nucleotides match TRBD2. Germline V gives CDR1 SGHRS, CDR2 YFSETQ. V lost 1 base, J lost 5 bases, and 7 bases stayed unmatched. The CDR3 covers 17 residues. Written as DNA, the CDR3 is TGCGCCAGCAGCTTGACCGGGACTAGCGGGGATATAGATACGCAGTATTTT. It yields the protein CASSLTGTSGDIDTQYF.

The chain combines TRBV19 with TRBJ2-4; 7 positions agree with TRBD2. Looked up from germline, CDR1 is LNHDA and CDR2 is SQIVND (reference sequence). V lost 5 bases, J lost 3 bases, and 16 bases stayed unmatched. This CDR3 has 18 residues. The CDR3 spells CASSSRGGENFGKNIQYF. CDR3 bases: TGTGCCAGTAGTTCCCGGGGAGGGGAGAATTTCGGCAAAAACATTCAGTACTTC.

V and J are TRBV3-1 (or the pseudogene TRBV3-2) and TRBJ2-7; possible D gene TRBD2, 5 bases. CDR1 LGHDT and CDR2 YNNKEL come from the germline V gene (reference sequence). The CDR3 has 14 residues. Trimming took 5 bases from V and 3 from J, leaving 14 bases between them. In DNA, the CDR3 is TGTGCCAGCAGCACGCGGGCTAGCAGCTACGAGCAGTACTTC. It encodes CASSTRASSYEQYF.

The chain uses TRBV5-6 and TRBJ1-1; a weak D match, TRBD1 (5 bases). CDR1 and CDR2 (germline): SGHDT, YYEEEE. The V end was cut by 1 base, the J end by 4 bases, with 11 bases between. The CDR3 is 14 amino acids. CDR3 bases: TGTGCCAGCAGCTTGCGTCGGGGGGTCACTGAAGCTTTCTTT. It specifies CASSLRRGVTEAFF.

In this sample, this clone turned up once. The chain couples TRBV4-1 to TRBJ1-5, with D possibly TRBD1 on 6 matching bases. The CDR3 sequence is 17 residues long. V lost 5 bases to trimming and J lost 0 bases, with 17 bases between them. Germline V CDR1 and CDR2: MGHRA, YSYEKL. The CDR3 is CASSYPGTSYSNQPQHF. CDR3 nucleotides: TGCGCCAGCAGCTACCCCGGGACATCCTATAGCAATCAGCCCCAGCATTTT.

This chain connects TRBV30 to TRBJ2-3, with TRBD1 matching over 8 bases. Germline V gene lookup returns CDR1 GTSNPN and CDR2 SVGIG (reference sequence). V was pared by 2 bases and J by 5 bases, with 15 bases of the junction left unmatched. The length of the CDR3 is 17 residues. The CDR3 reads CAWSYFNPGGAGDTQYF. The CDR3 bases are TGTGCCTGGAGTTACTTCAATCCAGGGGGCGCAGGAGATACGCAGTATTTT.

Concerning this clone itself: At the DNA level, this CDR3 is encoded by other sequences in the same sample as well. The CDR3 DNA reads as TGTGCCAGCAGCGTAGGTAGCGGGAGCTACAATGAGCAGTTCTTC. Its protein product is CASSVGSGSYNEQFF. The rearrangement links TRBV9 to TRBJ2-1, with 9 nucleotides matching TRBD2. J was trimmed by 3 bases and V by 0 bases; bases with no gene match: 1. Germline CDR1 SGDLS, CDR2 YYNGEE. The CDR3 length is 15 residues.

In this sample, this clone turned up once. V gene TRBV11-1 combines with J gene TRBJ1-2, with 8 bases fitting TRBD1. The CDR3 extends over 14 amino acids. Germline loops: CDR1 SGHAT, CDR2 FQDESV (reference sequence). Germline trimming cut 5 bases from V and 0 bases from J; bases unmatched to any gene: 2. CDR3: CASSRTGTNYGYTF. In DNA form, the CDR3 reads TGTGCCAGCAGCCGGACAGGGACTAACTATGGCTACACCTTC. Drawing the rest from reference TRBV11-1 and TRBJ1-2, the complete variable domain is EAEVAQSPRYKITEKSQAVAFWCDPISGHATLYWYRQILGQGPELLVQFQDESVVDDSQLPKDRFSAERLKGVDSTLKIQPAELGDSAMYLCASSRTGTNYGYTFGSGTRLTVV.

The chain recombines TRBV30 with TRBJ2-4; 7 positions match TRBD1. Germline values: CDR1 GTSNPN, CDR2 SVGIG (reference sequence). The trim removed 3 bases at V and 3 bases at J, leaving 8 bases unmatched. This CDR3 has 15 amino acids. The CDR3 loop reads CAWRGDRDGKNIQYF. The CDR3 bases are TGTGCCTGGAGAGGCGACAGGGACGGCAAAAACATTCAGTACTTC.

The chain joins TRBV24-1 to TRBJ2-1; 11 nucleotides line up with TRBD1. Germline V lookup: CDR1 KGHDR, CDR2 SFDVKD. The CDR3 runs 15 residues. The V and J ends lost 9 bases and 2 bases, in that order; junction bases with no gene match: 5. CDR3 nucleotide sequence: TGTGCCACCCTAGGGACAGGGGGTACCTACAATGAGCAGTTCTTC. Amino acid sequence: CATLGTGGTYNEQFF.

The chain joins TRBV5-4 to TRBJ2-1; 8 bases match TRBD2. Looked up from germline, CDR1 is SGHNT and CDR2 is YYREEE (reference sequence). J gave up 10 bases and V 0 bases, and 9 bases lay outside the gene matches. CDR3 length: 15 amino acids. CDR3 residues: CASSLAGGQLGEQFF. The CDR3 region has the DNA TGTGCCAGCAGCTTGGCGGGAGGGCAGTTGGGGGAGCAGTTCTTC.

The chain has TRBV5-6 and TRBJ1-1; D call uncertain. Per germline, CDR1 SGHDT and CDR2 YYEEEE. The V gene lost 0 bases and the J gene lost 1 base, with 7 bases spanning the gap. The CDR3 is made up of 14 amino acids. The CDR3, as DNA: TGTGCCAGCAGCTTGGGTCTCGGGAACACTGAAGCTTTCTTT. Amino acids: CASSLGLGNTEAFF.

The chain joins TRBV10-1 to TRBJ2-3; D unresolved. V lost 3 bases and J 2 bases, leaving 12 bases between the germline ends. Germline CDR1 WNHNN, CDR2 SYGVQD (reference sequence). The CDR3 totals 15 residues. DNA for the CDR3: TGCGCCAGCAGTGAAGACCCTAGTCTCACAGATACGCAGTATTTT. Residues: CASSEDPSLTDTQYF.

The chain combines TRBV5-3 with TRBJ2-1, with a tentative D call TRBD2 (6 bases). TRBV5-3 is given ORF status, its function remaining uncertain. There are 14 residues in the CDR3. Trimming removed 1 base from V and 4 bases from J, with 9 bases in between. DNA of the CDR3: TGTGCCAGAAGCTTGAGGACTATGTACAATGAGCAGTTCTTC. It specifies CARSLRTMYNEQFF.

This chain joins TRBV13 and TRBJ2-7, with D possibly being TRBD1 (6 bases). Germline V gene data show CDR1 as PRHDT and CDR2 as FYEKMQ (reference sequence). The CDR3 is 13 amino acids. Trimming took 4 bases from V and 5 from J, leaving 12 bases between them. The CDR3 loop reads CASSSGRGNEQYF. DNA for the CDR3: TGTGCCAGCAGCTCCGGCAGGGGAAACGAGCAGTACTTC.

V is TRBV3-1 (or the pseudogene TRBV3-2) and J is TRBJ2-1; TRBD1 matches 8 bases. CDR1 and CDR2 (germline): LGHDT, YNNKEL (reference sequence). V was pared by 0 bases and J by 2 bases, with 6 bases of the junction left unmatched. The CDR3 runs 17 residues. The CDR3 coding sequence is TGTGCCAGCAGCCAAGACACACCAGGGGGCACCTACAATGAGCAGTTCTTC. Translating gives CASSQDTPGGTYNEQFF.

On this clone: This CDR3 is also generated by other DNA sequences in the sample. The chain is built from TRBV27 and TRBJ1-2, with 8 bases that match TRBD1. CDR3 length: 13 amino acids. Germline loops: CDR1 MNHEY, CDR2 SMNVEV (reference sequence). Trimming at V came to 5 bases and at J to 2 bases, leaving 1 base not matched to a gene. DNA for the CDR3: TGTGCCAGCAGTCGGGACAGGAACTATGGCTACACCTTC. This codes for CASSRDRNYGYTF.

The CDR3 reads CSVSTGGRVWGYTF. The CDR3 DNA follows: TGCAGCGTATCAACAGGGGGCAGGGTTTGGGGCTACACCTTC. V and J are TRBV29-1 and TRBJ1-2; 9 bases fit TRBD1. The CDR3 loop spans 14 amino acids. Germline CDR1 is SQVTM and CDR2 is ANQGSEA. J lost 8 bases, V lost 6 bases, and 13 bases had no gene match.

The V gene is TRBV27, the J gene TRBJ1-2, with 9 bases that match TRBD1. The CDR3 is made up of 13 amino acids. The V and J ends lost 6 bases and 4 bases, in that order; junction bases with no gene match: 3. Germline V gene lookup returns CDR1 MNHEY and CDR2 SMNVEV (reference sequence). For the CDR3, the DNA is TGTGCCAGCAGGGGGACAGGGATCTATGGCTACACCTTC. Its protein product is CASRGTGIYGYTF.

The gene calls are TRBV7-7 and TRBJ2-1; 11 bases map to TRBD2. The CDR3 has 19 amino acids. The V and J ends lost 2 bases and 7 bases, in that order; junction bases with no gene match: 16. CDR1 is SSHAT and CDR2 is FNYEAQ in the germline V gene (reference sequence). CDR3 sequence reads: CASSLLLAGEKDPSNEQFF. As DNA, the CDR3 is TGTGCCAGCAGCTTATTACTAGCGGGAGAGAAAGACCCCTCTAATGAGCAGTTCTTC.

This clone was recorded only once. CDR3 sequence reads: CASSPWTSGSGETQYF. The CDR3 DNA is TGTGCCAGCAGCCCATGGACTAGCGGGAGTGGAGAGACCCAGTACTTC. The chain couples TRBV9 to TRBJ2-5; 13 nucleotides line up with TRBD2. Losses at the gene ends were 4 bases for V and 4 bases for J; bases not matched to a gene: 7. CDR1 is SGDLS, CDR2 YYNGEE, per germline. The CDR3 consists of 16 residues.

This clone was observed a single time. The chain couples TRBV11-2 to TRBJ2-5, with TRBD2 matching 8 bases. CDR3 length: 16 amino acids. V shed 1 base, J shed 4 bases, and the junction held 8 bases outside the gene matches. Germline CDR1 and CDR2: SGHAT and FQNNGV. CDR3 in DNA: TGTGCCAGCAGCTTAGTTTTCGGGAGGGCCGGAGAGACCCAGTACTTC. Protein sequence: CASSLVFGRAGETQYF.

This sequence joins TRBV5-1 and TRBJ2-7; D is perhaps TRBD1 (7 bases). V was clipped by 0 bases and J by 4 bases, with 23 bases between them. The germline V gene encodes CDR1 SGHRS and CDR2 YFSETQ. This CDR3 region has 18 residues. CDR3 region: CASSLAQRVGQDRYEQYF. In DNA, the CDR3 is TGCGCCAGCAGCTTGGCCCAGCGGGTCGGACAGGATAGGTACGAGCAGTACTTC.

The rearrangement uses TRBV30 and TRBJ2-1; 9 bases agree with TRBD2. V shed 1 base and J 0 bases; nucleotides not matched to a gene: 7. The germline CDR1 and CDR2 sequences are GTSNPN and SVGIG (reference sequence). CDR3 length: 17 residues. The CDR3 DNA reads TGTGCCTGGAGTGAAATGCTAGCGGGGTTCTCCTACAATGAGCAGTTCTTC. It is translated as CAWSEMLAGFSYNEQFF.

The V gene is TRBV6-2 or TRBV6-3, the J gene TRBJ1-3; 7 positions agree with TRBD1. This CDR3 comprises 16 residues. Germline CDR1 is MNHEY and CDR2 is SVGEGT. V dropped 0 bases and J dropped 4; count of bases not matched to a gene: 6. The CDR3 region has the DNA TGTGCCAGCAGTTACTCGATTACAGGGGCCGGAAACACCATATATTTT. Translation gives CASSYSITGAGNTIYF.

The chain is built from TRBV7-3 and TRBJ2-2, with TRBD1 identical over 8 bases. The CDR3 sequence is 16 residues long. From germline, CDR1 is SGHTA and CDR2 FQGTGA. Trimming removed 6 bases from V and 5 bases from J; junction bases left unmatched: 11. CDR3 in amino acids: CASRRTGSTGTGELFF. The DNA of the CDR3 is TGTGCCAGCAGGCGGACAGGGTCAACAGGGACCGGGGAGCTGTTTTTT.